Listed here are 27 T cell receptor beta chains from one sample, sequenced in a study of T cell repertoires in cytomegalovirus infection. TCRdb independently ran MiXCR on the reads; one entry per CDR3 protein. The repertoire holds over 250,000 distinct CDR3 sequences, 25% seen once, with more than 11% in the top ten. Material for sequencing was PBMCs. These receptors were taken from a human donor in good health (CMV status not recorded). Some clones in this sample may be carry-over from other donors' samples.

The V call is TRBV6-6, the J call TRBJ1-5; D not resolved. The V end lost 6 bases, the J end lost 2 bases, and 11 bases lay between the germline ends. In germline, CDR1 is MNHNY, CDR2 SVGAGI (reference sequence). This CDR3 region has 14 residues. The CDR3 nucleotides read TGTGCCAGCAGGCAAAGATCTGGCAATCAGCCCCAGCATTTT. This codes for CASRQRSGNQPQHF.

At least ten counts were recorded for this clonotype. The CDR3 is CASSLTTPGGPTEAFF. The CDR3 DNA is TGTGCCAGCAGCTTAACGACGCCAGGGGGGCCCACTGAAGCTTTCTTT. The chain joins TRBV7-3 to TRBJ1-1; 7 bases match TRBD1. After removal of 0 bases from V and 4 bases from J, the junction contained 8 bases not matched to a gene. CDR1 SGHTA and CDR2 FQGTGA come from the germline V gene. The CDR3 runs 16 residues.

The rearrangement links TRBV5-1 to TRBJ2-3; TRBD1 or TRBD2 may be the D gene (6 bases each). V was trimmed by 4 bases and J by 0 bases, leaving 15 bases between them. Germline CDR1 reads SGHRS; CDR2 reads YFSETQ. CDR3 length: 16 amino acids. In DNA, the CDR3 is TGCGCCAGCAGCCCGGGGGCCTCGCCTAGCACAGATACGCAGTATTTT. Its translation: CASSPGASPSTDTQYF.

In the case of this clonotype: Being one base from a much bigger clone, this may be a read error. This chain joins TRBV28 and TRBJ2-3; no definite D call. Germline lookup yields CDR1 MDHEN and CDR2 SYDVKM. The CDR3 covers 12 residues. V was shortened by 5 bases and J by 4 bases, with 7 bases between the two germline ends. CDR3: CASSLQSDTQYF. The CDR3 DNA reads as TGTGCCAGCAGTCTACAGTCAGATACGCAGTATTTT.

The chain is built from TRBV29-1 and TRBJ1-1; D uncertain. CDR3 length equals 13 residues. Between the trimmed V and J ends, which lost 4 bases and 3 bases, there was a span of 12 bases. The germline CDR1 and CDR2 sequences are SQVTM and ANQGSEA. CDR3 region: CSVVPQPDTEAFF. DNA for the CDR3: TGCAGCGTTGTCCCCCAGCCAGACACTGAAGCTTTCTTT.

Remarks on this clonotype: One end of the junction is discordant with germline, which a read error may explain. This CDR3 is CATAGTPSNQPQQF. CDR3 nucleotide sequence: TGTGCCACCGCCGGGACACCTTCCAATCAGCCCCAGCAGTTT. The chain employs TRBV28 and TRBJ1-5, with D possibly TRBD1 on 6 matching bases. CDR3 length: 14 amino acids. Germline assignment: CDR1 MDHEN and CDR2 SYDVKM.

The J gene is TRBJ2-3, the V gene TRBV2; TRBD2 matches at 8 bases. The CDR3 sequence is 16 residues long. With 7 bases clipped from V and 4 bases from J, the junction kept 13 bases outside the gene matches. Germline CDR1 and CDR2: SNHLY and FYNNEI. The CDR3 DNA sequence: TGTGCCAGCACTAGGGGAGCGGGAGTTGGCCCAGATACGCAGTATTTT. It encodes CASTRGAGVGPDTQYF.

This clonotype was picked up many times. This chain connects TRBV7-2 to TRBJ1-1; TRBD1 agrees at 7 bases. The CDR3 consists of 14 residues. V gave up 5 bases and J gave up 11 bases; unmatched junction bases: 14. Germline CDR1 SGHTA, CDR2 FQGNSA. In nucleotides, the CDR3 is TGTGCCAGCAGCCCTGGGACAGAGATTTTAGCCGCTTTCTTT. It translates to CASSPGTEILAAFF.

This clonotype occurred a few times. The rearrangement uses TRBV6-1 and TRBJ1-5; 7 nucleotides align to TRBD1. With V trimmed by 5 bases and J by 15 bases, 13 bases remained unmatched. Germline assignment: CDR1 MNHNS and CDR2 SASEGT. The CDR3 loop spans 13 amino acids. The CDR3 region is CASSPDEDRRWHF. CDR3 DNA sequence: TGTGCCAGCAGTCCGGATGAGGACAGGCGGTGGCATTTT.

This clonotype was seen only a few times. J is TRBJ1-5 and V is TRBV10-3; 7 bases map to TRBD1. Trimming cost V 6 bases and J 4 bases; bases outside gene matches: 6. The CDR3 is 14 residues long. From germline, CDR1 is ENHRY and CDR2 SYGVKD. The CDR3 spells CAIREGTENQPQHF. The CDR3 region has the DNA TGTGCCATCAGAGAAGGGACAGAAAATCAGCCCCAGCATTTT.

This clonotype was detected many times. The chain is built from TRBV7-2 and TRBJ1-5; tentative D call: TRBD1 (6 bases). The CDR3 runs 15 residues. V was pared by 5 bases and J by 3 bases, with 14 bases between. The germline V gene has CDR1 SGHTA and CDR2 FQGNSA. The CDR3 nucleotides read TGTGCCAGCAGCCCTCAGGGACACACCAATCAGCCCCAGCATTTT. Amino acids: CASSPQGHTNQPQHF. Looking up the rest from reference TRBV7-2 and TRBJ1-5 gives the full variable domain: GAGVSQSPSNKVTEKGKDVELRCDPISGHTALYWYRQSLGQGLEFLIYFQGNSAPDKSGLPSDRFSAERTGGSVSTLTIQRTQQEDSAVYLCASSPQGHTNQPQHFGDGTRLSIL.

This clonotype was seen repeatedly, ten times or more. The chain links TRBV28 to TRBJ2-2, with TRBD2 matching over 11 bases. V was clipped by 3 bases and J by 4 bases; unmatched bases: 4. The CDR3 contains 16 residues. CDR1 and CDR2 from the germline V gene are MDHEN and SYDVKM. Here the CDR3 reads CASSLFLAGGTGELFF. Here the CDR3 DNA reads TGTGCCAGCAGTTTGTTTCTAGCGGGAGGCACCGGGGAGCTGTTTTTT.

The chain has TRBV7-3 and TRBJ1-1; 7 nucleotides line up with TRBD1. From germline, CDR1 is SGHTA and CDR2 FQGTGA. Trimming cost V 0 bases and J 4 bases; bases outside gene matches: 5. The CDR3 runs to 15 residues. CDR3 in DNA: TGTGCCAGCAGCTTAACGGGACAGACAACCACTGAAGCTTTCTTT. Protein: CASSLTGQTTTEAFF. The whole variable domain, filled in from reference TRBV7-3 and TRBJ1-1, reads GAGVSQTPSNKVTEKGKYVELRCDPISGHTALYWYRQSLGQGPEFLIYFQGTGAADDSGLPNDRFFAVRPEGSVSTLKIQRTERGDSAVYLCASSLTGQTTTEAFFGQGTRLTVV.

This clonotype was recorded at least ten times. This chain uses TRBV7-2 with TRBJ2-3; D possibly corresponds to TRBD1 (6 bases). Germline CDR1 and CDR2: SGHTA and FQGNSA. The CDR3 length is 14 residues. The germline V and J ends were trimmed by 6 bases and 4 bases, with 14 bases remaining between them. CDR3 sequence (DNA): TGTGCCAGCAGTCTAGACAGGCTGGCAGATACGCAGTATTTT. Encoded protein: CASSLDRLADTQYF.

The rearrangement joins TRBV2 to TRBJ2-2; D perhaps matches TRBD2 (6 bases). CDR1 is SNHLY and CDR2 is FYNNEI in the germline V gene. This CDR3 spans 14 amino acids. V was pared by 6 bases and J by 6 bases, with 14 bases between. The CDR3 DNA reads TGTGCCAGCAGGGGGACTTCCCCACCCGGGGAGCTGTTTTTT. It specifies CASRGTSPPGELFF.

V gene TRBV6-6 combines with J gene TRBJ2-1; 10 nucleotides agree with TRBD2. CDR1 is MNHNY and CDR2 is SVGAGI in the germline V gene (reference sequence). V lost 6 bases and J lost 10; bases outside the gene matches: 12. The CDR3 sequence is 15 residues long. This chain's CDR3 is CASRGGTSVFGEQFF. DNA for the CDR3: TGTGCCAGCAGGGGCGGGACTAGCGTGTTCGGGGAGCAGTTCTTC.

In DNA form, the CDR3 reads TGTGCCAGCAGCCCCCCAGCGGGAGGGCCGAGGGATGAGCAGTTCTTC. Its protein product is CASSPPAGGPRDEQFF. The chain uses TRBV14 and TRBJ2-1, with TRBD2 identical over 10 bases. The V and J ends lost 4 bases and 8 bases, in that order; junction bases with no gene match: 11. Germline values: CDR1 SGHDN, CDR2 FVKESK. The CDR3 runs 16 residues.

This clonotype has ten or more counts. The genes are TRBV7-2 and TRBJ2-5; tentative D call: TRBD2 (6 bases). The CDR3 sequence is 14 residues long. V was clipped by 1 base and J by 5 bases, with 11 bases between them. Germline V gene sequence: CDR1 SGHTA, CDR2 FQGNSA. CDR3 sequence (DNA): TGTGCCAGCAGCTTAGTGTCTCGGGGGGAGACCCAGTACTTC. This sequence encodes CASSLVSRGETQYF.

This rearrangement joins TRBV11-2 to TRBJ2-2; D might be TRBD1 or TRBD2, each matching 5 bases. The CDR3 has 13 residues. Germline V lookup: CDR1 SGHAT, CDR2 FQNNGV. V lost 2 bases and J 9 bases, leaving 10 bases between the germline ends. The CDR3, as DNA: TGTGCCAGCAGCTTACCGGGGCCCCGGGAGCTGTTTTTT. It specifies CASSLPGPRELFF.

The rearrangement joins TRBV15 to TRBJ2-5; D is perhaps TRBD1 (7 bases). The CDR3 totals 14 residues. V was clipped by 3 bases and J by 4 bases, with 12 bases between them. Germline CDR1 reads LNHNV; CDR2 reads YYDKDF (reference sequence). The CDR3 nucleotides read TGTGCCACCAGCAGGTTTCAGGGGGGAGAGACCCAGTACTTC. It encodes CATSRFQGGETQYF.

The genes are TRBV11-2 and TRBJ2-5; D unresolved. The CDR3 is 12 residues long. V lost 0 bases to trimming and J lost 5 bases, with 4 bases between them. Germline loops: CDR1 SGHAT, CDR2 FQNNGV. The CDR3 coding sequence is TGTGCCAGCAGCTTAGATATGGAGACCCAGTACTTC. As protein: CASSLDMETQYF.

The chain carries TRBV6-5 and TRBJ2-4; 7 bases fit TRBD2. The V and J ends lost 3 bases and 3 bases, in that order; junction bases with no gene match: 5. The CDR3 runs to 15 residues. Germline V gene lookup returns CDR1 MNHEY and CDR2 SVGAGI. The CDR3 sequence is CASSYLAGDKNIQYF. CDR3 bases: TGTGCCAGCAGTTATTTGGCGGGGGACAAAAACATTCAGTACTTC.

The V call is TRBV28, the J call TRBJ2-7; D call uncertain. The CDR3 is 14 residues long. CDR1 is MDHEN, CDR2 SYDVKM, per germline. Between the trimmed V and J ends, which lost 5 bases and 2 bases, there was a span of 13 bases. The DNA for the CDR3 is TGTGCCAGCAGTCCCCGGAGTCTAGCCTACGAGCAGTACTTC. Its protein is CASSPRSLAYEQYF.

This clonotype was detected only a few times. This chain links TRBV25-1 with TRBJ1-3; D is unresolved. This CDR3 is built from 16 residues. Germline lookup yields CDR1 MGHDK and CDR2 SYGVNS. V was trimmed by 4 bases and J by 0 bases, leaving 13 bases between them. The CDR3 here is CASSGLTGSSGNTIYF. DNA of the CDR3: TGTGCCAGCAGTGGATTGACGGGGTCCTCTGGAAACACCATATATTTT.

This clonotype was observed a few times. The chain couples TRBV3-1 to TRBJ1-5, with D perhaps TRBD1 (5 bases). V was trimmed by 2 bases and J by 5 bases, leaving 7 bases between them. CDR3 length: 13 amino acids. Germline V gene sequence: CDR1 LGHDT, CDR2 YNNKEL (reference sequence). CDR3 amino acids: CASSQQGHQPQHF. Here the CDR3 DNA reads TGTGCCAGCAGCCAACAGGGACATCAGCCCCAGCATTTT.

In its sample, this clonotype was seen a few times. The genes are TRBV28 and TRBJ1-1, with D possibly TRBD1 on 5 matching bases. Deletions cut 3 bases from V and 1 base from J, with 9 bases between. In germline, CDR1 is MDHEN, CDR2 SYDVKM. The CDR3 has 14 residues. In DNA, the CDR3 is TGTGCCAGCAGTTTTCAGGGAAAGAACACTGAAGCTTTCTTT. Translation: CASSFQGKNTEAFF.

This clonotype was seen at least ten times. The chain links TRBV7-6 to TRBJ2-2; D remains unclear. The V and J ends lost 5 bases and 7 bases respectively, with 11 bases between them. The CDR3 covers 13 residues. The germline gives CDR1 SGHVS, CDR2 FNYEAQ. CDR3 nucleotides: TGTGCCAGCAGCCCGACGCAGATCGGGGAGCTGTTTTTT. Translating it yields CASSPTQIGELFF.